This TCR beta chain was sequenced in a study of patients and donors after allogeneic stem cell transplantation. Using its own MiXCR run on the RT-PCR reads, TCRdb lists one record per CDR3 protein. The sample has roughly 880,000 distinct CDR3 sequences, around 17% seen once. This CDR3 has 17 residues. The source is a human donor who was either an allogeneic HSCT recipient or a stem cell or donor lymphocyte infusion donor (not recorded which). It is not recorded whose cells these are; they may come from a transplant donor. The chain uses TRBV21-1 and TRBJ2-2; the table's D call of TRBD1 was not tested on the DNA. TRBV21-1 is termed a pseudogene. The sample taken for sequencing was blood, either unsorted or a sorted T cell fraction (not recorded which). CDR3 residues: CASSKKSGQGATGELFF. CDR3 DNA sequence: TGTGCCAGCAGCAAAAAATCTGGACAGGGGGCGACCGGGGAGCTGTTTTTT.